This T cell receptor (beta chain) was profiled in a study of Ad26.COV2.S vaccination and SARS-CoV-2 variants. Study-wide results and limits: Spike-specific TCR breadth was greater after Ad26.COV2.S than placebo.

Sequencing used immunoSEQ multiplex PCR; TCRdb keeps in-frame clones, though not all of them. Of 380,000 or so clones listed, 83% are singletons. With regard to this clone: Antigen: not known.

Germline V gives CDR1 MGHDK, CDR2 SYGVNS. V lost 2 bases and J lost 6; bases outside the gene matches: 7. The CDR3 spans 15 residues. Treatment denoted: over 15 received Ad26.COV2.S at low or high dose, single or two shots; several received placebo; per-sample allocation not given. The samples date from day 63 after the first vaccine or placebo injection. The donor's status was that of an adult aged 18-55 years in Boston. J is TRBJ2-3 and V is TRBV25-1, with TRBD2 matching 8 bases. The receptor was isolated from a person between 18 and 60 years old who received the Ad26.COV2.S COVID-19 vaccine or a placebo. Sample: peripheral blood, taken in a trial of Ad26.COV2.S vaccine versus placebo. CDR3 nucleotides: TGTGCCAGCAGTGAAAGGGAGCGGGAGATCGATACGCAGTATTTT. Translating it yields CASSEREREIDTQYF.